The present TCR beta chain was sequenced within a study of cytomegalovirus exposure and HLA in healthy donors. This CDR3 spans 16 amino acids. The junction had 3 bases not matched to a gene; V was cut back by 3 bases and J by 2 bases. Germline loops: CDR1 SGDLS, CDR2 YYNGEE. In the PCR, 60 Vbeta and 13 Jbeta primers were used. TCRdb's table, derived via immunoSEQ multiplex PCR, lists solely in-frame clones and lacks some. The table lists about 150,000 clones, about 70% of them singletons, with over 2.5% in the top ten. The genes are TRBV9 and TRBJ2-3; 13 bases agree with TRBD2. The sequence came from a middle-aged man in good health and CMV-seronegative. Specimen: PBMCs. In DNA form, the CDR3 reads TGTGCCAGCAGCGAGGGGACTAGCGGGGACACAGATACGCAGTATTTT. It translates to CASSEGTSGDTDTQYF.